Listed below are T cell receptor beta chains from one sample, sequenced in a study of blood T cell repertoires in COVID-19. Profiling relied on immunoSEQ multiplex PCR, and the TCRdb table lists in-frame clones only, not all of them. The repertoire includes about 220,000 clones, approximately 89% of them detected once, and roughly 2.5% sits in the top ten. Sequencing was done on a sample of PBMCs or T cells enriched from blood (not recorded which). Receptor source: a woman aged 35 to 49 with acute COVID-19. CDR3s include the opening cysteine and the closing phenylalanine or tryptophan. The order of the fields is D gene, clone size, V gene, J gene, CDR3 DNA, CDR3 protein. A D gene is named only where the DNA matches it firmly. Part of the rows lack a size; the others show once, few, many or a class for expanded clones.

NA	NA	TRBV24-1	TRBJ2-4	TGTGCCACCAGTGACTATTCTACAGAAAACATTCAGTACTTC	CATSDYSTENIQYF
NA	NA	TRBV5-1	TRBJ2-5	TGCGCCAGCAGCTTGGAACAGGGAGCGGAGACCCAGTACTTC	CASSLEQGAETQYF
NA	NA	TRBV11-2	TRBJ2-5	TGTGCCAGCAGCTTAGGGGGGACTTATCTTCAAGAGACCCAGTACTTC	CASSLGGTYLQETQYF
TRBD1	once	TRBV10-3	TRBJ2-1	TGTGCCATCAGGAGGACAGGGGATGAGCAGTTCTTC	CAIRRTGDEQFF
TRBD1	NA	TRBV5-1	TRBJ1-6	TGCGCCAGCAACAGGGGGACGGGAAATTCACCCCTCCACTTT	CASNRGTGNSPLHF
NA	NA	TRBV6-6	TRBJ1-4	TGTGCCAGCAGCCGCGACAGAGATAATGAAAAACTGTTTTTT	CASSRDRDNEKLFF
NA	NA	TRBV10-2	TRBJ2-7	TGCGCCAGCAGTGAGTCGGGGACTGGGGTTTCGGACTTC	CASSESGTGVSDF
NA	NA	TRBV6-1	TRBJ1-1	TGTGCCAGCAGTGGAGCCGGGACTTCGCGCGCTGAAGCTTTCTTT	CASSGAGTSRAEAFF
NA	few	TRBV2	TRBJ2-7	TGTGCCAGCAGTTCGACAGGCACCCCCTACGAGCAGTACTTC	CASSSTGTPYEQYF
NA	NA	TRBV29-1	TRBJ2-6	TGCAGCGTTGCTTCGGGGTCTCTCTCTGGGGCCAACGTCCTGACTTTC	CSVASGSLSGANVLTF
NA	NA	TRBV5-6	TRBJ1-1	TGTGCCAGCAGCTTGGGACCCCTGAACGGGGCTGAAGCTTTCTTT	CASSLGPLNGAEAFF
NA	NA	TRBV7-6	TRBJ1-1	TGTGCCAGCAGCGGTGACTTGAACACTGAAGCTTTCTTT	CASSGDLNTEAFF
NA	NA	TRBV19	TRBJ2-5	TGTGCCAGTAGTATAAGGACTTCCACCTACCCACAAGAGACCCAGTACTTC	CASSIRTSTYPQETQYF
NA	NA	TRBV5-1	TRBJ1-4	TGCGCCAGCAGCTCCCCCTTGACAGTGCTTAATGAAAAACTGTTTTTT	CASSSPLTVLNEKLFF
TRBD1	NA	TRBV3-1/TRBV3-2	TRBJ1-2	TGTGCCAGCAGCCAAGGGACAGGTGGCTACACCTTC	CASSQGTGGYTF
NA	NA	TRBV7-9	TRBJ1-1	TGTGCCAGCAGCATAAGCCGTTTTCGGAGAAACACTGAAGCTTTCTTT	CASSISRFRRNTEAFF
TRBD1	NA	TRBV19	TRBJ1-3	TGTGCCAGTACCAAGGACAGGGGAAGTGGAAACACCATATATTTT	CASTKDRGSGNTIYF
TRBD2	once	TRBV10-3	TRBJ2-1	TGTGCCACCGTGGGACTAGTCGGTTATAATGAGCAGTTCTTC	CATVGLVGYNEQFF
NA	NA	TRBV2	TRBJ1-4	TGTGCCAGCAGTGGAACAGGAAATAATGAAAAACTGTTTTTT	CASSGTGNNEKLFF
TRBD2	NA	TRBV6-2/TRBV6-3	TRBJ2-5	TGTGCCAGCAGCCGACTAGCGGGAGTGGGAGAGACCCAGTACTTC	CASSRLAGVGETQYF
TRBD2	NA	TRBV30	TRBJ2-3	TGTGCCCGATCATCAACGACTAGCGGGAGGGCGCAGTATTTT	CARSSTTSGRAQYF
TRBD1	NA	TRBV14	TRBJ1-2	TGTGCCAGCAGCCTCTTACCGGGACAGGGGGCGAAGTATGGCTACACCTTC	CASSLLPGQGAKYGYTF
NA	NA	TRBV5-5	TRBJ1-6	TGTGCCAGCAGCGTTCATTATAATTCACCCCTCCACTTT	CASSVHYNSPLHF
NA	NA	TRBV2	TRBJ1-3	TGTGCCAGCAGTGAAACGGGGACTGGAAACACCATATATTTT	CASSETGTGNTIYF
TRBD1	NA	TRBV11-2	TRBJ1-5	TGTGCCAGCAGCTTAGGGGACAGGGAAAATCAGCCCCAGCATTTT	CASSLGDRENQPQHF
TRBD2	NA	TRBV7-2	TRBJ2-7	TGTGCCAGCAGCTCACTAGTTCCCGGGGGGGAGCAGTACTTC	CASSSLVPGGEQYF
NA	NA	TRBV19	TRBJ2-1	TGTGCCAGTAGTTCCCGGGGGGCCCGCGAGCAGTTCTTC	CASSSRGAREQFF
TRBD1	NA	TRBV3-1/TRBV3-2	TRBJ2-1	TGTGCCAGCACCCCAAGCGGGACAGGGTTTGGGGAGCAGTTCTTC	CASTPSGTGFGEQFF
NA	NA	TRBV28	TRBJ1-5	TGTGCCAGCAGTTTTATGGGGACACCAAATCAGCCCCAGCATTTT	CASSFMGTPNQPQHF
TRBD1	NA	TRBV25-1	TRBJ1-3	TGTGCCAGCGGTGGACAGGGACCAAACACCATATATTTT	CASGGQGPNTIYF
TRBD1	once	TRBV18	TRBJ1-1	TGTGCCAGCTCCCCATCTACAGGGGTCACTGAAGCTTTCTTT	CASSPSTGVTEAFF
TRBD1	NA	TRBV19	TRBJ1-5	TGTGCCAGTAGTATATCCGGGACAGGAGGGCAGCCCCAGCATTTT	CASSISGTGGQPQHF
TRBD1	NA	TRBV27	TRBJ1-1	TGTGCCAGCAGGGACACAGGGGCCACTGAAGCTTTCTTT	CASRDTGATEAFF
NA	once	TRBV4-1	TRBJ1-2	TGCGCCAGCAGCCAAGAGGGCAGGGGTTACGATGGCTACACCTTC	CASSQEGRGYDGYTF
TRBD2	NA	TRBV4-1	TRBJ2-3	TGCGCCAGCAGCCAGACTAGCGGGATCACAGATACGCAGTATTTT	CASSQTSGITDTQYF
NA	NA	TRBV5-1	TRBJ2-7	TGCGCCAGCAGGGAACAGGCCCAGAGCTCCTACGAGCAGTACTTC	CASREQAQSSYEQYF
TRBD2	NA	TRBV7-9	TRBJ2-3	TGTGCCAGCAGCCCAAGGACTAGCTTGGATACGCAGTATTTT	CASSPRTSLDTQYF
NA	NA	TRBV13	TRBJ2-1	TGTGCCAGCAGCCCGGGGGGCACCTACAATGAGCAGTTCTTC	CASSPGGTYNEQFF
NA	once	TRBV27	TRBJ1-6	TGTGCCGTCTCTCGGGGCTCCTATAATTCACCCCTCCACTTT	CAVSRGSYNSPLHF
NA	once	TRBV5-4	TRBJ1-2	TGTGCCAGCAGTAGTAAGAGCGAAACTAACTATGGCTACACCTTC	CASSSKSETNYGYTF
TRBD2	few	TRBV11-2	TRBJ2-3	TGTGCCAGCAGCTTAGTTAGCGGGGGGAAGACGGATACGCAGTATTTT	CASSLVSGGKTDTQYF
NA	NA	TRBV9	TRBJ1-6	TGTGCCAGCAGCGTAGCTCCCCAGGGAATCGGTTCACCCCTCCACTTT	CASSVAPQGIGSPLHF
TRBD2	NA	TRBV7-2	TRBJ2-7	TGTGCCAGCAGCTTAGGCTCTAGCGGCTACGAGCAGTACTTC	CASSLGSSGYEQYF
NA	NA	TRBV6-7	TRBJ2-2	TGTGCCAGCAGTTACAGATCGAGGACCGGGGAGCTGTTTTTT	CASSYRSRTGELFF
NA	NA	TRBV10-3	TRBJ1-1	TGTGCCATCAGTGAGTCGGTGGAGTACACTGAAGCTTTCTTT	CAISESVEYTEAFF
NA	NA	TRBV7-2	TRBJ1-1	TGTGCCAGCAGCTTATCCCCTAGGGGGTACACTGAAGCTTTCTTT	CASSLSPRGYTEAFF
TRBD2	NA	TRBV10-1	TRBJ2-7	TGCGCCAGCTTCCGGGGGGAAAGCGAGCAGTACTTC	CASFRGESEQYF
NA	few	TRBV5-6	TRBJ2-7	TGTGCCAGCAGCTTGGGGCGGAACTACGAGCAGTACTTC	CASSLGRNYEQYF
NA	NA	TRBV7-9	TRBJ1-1	TGTGCCAGCGTCCTCGGGGGTGATGGGACTGAAGCTTTCTTT	CASVLGGDGTEAFF
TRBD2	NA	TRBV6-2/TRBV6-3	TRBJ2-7	TGTGCCAGCAGTTACTCGATGGCGGGGGGTTTCTACGAGCAGTACTTC	CASSYSMAGGFYEQYF
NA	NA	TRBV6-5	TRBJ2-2	TGTGCCAGCAGTTACTCGATTCAGGGTCCCACCGGGGAGCTGTTTTTT	CASSYSIQGPTGELFF
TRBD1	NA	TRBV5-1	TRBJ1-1	TGCGCCAGCAGCTATGGGACAGGATTCGCTGAAGCTTTCTTT	CASSYGTGFAEAFF
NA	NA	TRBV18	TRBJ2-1	TGTGCCAGCTCACCCGCAGACAGGACGCAGTTCTTC	CASSPADRTQFF
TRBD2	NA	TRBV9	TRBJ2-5	TGTGCCAGCAGCAAAGGAGGGCGCGGGGGGAACCAAGAGACCCAGTACTTC	CASSKGGRGGNQETQYF
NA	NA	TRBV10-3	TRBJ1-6	TGTGCCATCAGTAGGGGGGGGGTGGATTCACCCCTCCACTTT	CAISRGGVDSPLHF
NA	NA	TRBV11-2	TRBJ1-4	TGTGCCAGCAGCCTCGGGACTCTTGCAACTAATGAAAAACTGTTTTTT	CASSLGTLATNEKLFF
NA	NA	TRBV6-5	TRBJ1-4	TGTGCCAGCAGTCCCAGACGGGGGTCTAATGAAAAACTGTTTTTT	CASSPRRGSNEKLFF
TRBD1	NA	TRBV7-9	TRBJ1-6	TGTGCCAGCAGCCAACCTGGACAGGAAAGGCGAGTTAATTCACCCCTCCACTTT	CASSQPGQERRVNSPLHF
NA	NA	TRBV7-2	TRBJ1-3	TGTGCCAGCAGCTTAGAGGGGGTGACAGTCTTTGCTGGAAACACCATATATTTT	CASSLEGVTVFAGNTIYF
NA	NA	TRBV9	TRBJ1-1	TGTGCCAGCAGCGTGGGCACAGTGAACACTGAAGCTTTCTTT	CASSVGTVNTEAFF